The 16 T cell receptor beta chains below were found in one sample sequenced in a study of T-cell reconstitution after alpha-beta-depleted transplantation in children. Library preparation (for TCRbeta) was performed with unique molecular identifiers. TCRdb analysed the PCR reads with MiXCR anew, one entry per CDR3 protein. Among a few hundred thousand distinct CDR3 sequences, 10% to 15% were seen once, and the ten largest hold approximately 2.1%. Sequencing was performed on PBMCs, mostly from graft donor cells, taken 360 days after TCRalphabeta/CD19-depleted stem cell transplant. The receptors originated from a male patient between 10 and 17 years old who had a stem cell transplant for acute myeloid leukemia, so the T cells may come from the graft donor.

This clonotype was counted between two and nine times. The gene calls are TRBV5-1 and TRBJ1-3; possible D gene TRBD1, 5 bases. The ends were cut back, 5 bases at V and 0 bases at J, with 9 bases in the middle. The V gene's germline CDR1 is SGHRS and CDR2 YFSETQ. This CDR3 is 14 amino acids long. The CDR3 coding sequence is TGCGCCAGCAGGACTACAGGCTCTGGAAACACCATATATTTT. Its translation: CASRTTGSGNTIYF.

This clonotype was counted many times. The DNA of the CDR3 is TGTGCCAGCAGTTTATCGGGACAGGGTGCCGGGGAGCTGTTTTTT. Its translation is CASSLSGQGAGELFF. The chain has TRBV28 and TRBJ2-2; 9 bases are a match to TRBD1. The CDR3 contains 15 residues. J lost 6 bases, V lost 1 base, and 3 bases had no gene match. Germline V lookup: CDR1 MDHEN, CDR2 SYDVKM.

This clonotype occurred many times. V and J are TRBV30 and TRBJ1-1; the match to TRBD1 covers 8 bases. V lost 0 bases, J lost 0 bases, and 9 bases stayed unmatched. The CDR3 consists of 17 residues. CDR1 is GTSNPN and CDR2 is SVGIG in the germline V gene (reference sequence). The CDR3 bases are TGTGCCTGGAGTGTACGAGGTACAGGGGGACTGAACACTGAAGCTTTCTTT. Its translation: CAWSVRGTGGLNTEAFF.

The chain is built from TRBV2 and TRBJ1-5; D remains unclear. V lost 1 base, J lost 3 bases, and 7 bases lay in between. CDR3 length: 14 residues. CDR1 is SNHLY, CDR2 FYNNEI, per germline. As DNA, the CDR3 is TGTGCCAGCAGTGAAGGCAGTCTCAATCAGCCCCAGCATTTT. This sequence encodes CASSEGSLNQPQHF.

In this sample, this clonotype turned up many times. The chain carries TRBV20-1 and TRBJ2-7; 14 bases are a match to TRBD2. With 2 bases clipped from V and 5 bases from J, the junction kept 5 bases outside the gene matches. CDR3 length: 15 residues. Germline V gives CDR1 DFQATT, CDR2 SNEGSKA (reference sequence). CDR3 in DNA: TGCAGTGCTAGACCCGGGACTAGCGGGAGTAACGAGCAGTACTTC. This encodes CSARPGTSGSNEQYF.

This clonotype was detected ten times or more. A read error may produce the germline difference seen at one junction end. The J gene is TRBJ2-3, the V gene TRBV6-1; the match to TRBD2 covers 14 bases. Germline V gives CDR1 MNHNS, CDR2 SASEGT. This CDR3 is built from 18 residues. The CDR3 reads CAISEARTSGRPTDTQYF. CDR3 DNA: TGTGCCATCAGTGAAGCCAGGACTAGCGGGAGGCCGACAGATACGCAGTATTTT.

This clonotype was seen ten or more times. The chain carries TRBV19 and TRBJ2-5; 9 bases agree with TRBD1. After removal of 3 bases from V and 5 bases from J, the junction contained 7 bases not matched to a gene. Germline CDR1 reads LNHDA; CDR2 reads SQIVND (reference sequence). The CDR3 totals 15 residues. The CDR3 here is CASSIRDRVVETQYF. The CDR3 DNA follows: TGTGCCAGTAGTATCCGGGACAGGGTTGTGGAGACCCAGTACTTC.

The chain's CDR3 is CASNVKSLAGGPADTQYF. CDR3 nucleotides: TGTGCCAGCAACGTAAAATCGTTAGCGGGAGGGCCCGCAGATACGCAGTATTTT. This chain links TRBV5-4 with TRBJ2-3; 11 bases fit TRBD2. Germline loops: CDR1 SGHNT, CDR2 YYREEE (reference sequence). Unmatched junction bases numbered 16, after V lost 6 bases and J lost 4 bases. CDR3 length: 18 amino acids.

There are a few counts of this clonotype. The V call is TRBV7-2, the J call TRBJ2-1, with 13 bases matching TRBD2. CDR3 length: 16 amino acids. Germline V CDR1 and CDR2: SGHTA, FQGNSA. J gave up 6 bases and V 3 bases, and 5 bases lay outside the gene matches. CDR3 sequence (DNA): TGTGCCAGCAGCTTTCCCCGACTAGCGGGAGGCAATGAGCAGTTCTTC. Protein product: CASSFPRLAGGNEQFF.

This clonotype was counted a few times. This sequence joins TRBV28 and TRBJ1-4; the D is unclear. Germline V lookup: CDR1 MDHEN, CDR2 SYDVKM. Trimming took off 6 bases at V and 3 bases at J, with 14 bases between the two ends. CDR3 size: 15 residues. CDR3 bases: TGTGCCAGCAGCCTTACAGCGGCTGCTAATGAAAAACTGTTTTTT. Residues: CASSLTAAANEKLFF.

The DNA for the CDR3 is TGCGCCAGCAGCTTTGTCCAGCCGGGAGACGAGCAGTACTTC. Translation: CASSFVQPGDEQYF. The chain uses TRBV5-1 and TRBJ2-7; TRBD2 is a possible D gene (6 bases). This CDR3 has 14 amino acids. The germline V gene encodes CDR1 SGHRS and CDR2 YFSETQ. The V end was cut by 2 bases, the J end by 5 bases, with 14 bases between.

The sample holds many counts of this clonotype. This chain links TRBV5-1 with TRBJ2-7, with D possibly matching TRBD2 (6 bases). In germline, CDR1 is SGHRS, CDR2 YFSETQ. The CDR3 spans 17 residues. The V and J ends lost 2 bases and 4 bases respectively, with 22 bases between them. This CDR3 is CASSLDPRLAEGYEQYF. The CDR3, as DNA: TGCGCCAGCAGCTTAGATCCTCGACTCGCGGAGGGATACGAGCAGTACTTC. Based on the CDR3 plus reference TRBV5-1 and TRBJ2-7, the full variable domain is KAGVTQTPRYLIKTRGQQVTLSCSPISGHRSVSWYQQTPGQGLQFLFEYFSETQRNKGNFPGRFSGRQFSNSRSEMNVSTLELGDSALYLCASSLDPRLAEGYEQYFGPGTRLTVT.

The chain carries TRBV28 and TRBJ2-5; 12 bases match TRBD2. CDR1 is MDHEN, CDR2 SYDVKM, per germline. The CDR3 sequence is 16 residues long. V was clipped by 9 bases and J by 5 bases; unmatched bases: 13. The DNA for the CDR3 is TGTGCCAGTTCCCCTAGGCTAGCGGGAGGGCCCGAGACCCAGTACTTC. It codes for CASSPRLAGGPETQYF.

The chain recombines TRBV20-1 with TRBJ2-7; D ambiguous. Trimming removed 6 bases from V and 2 bases from J, with 17 bases in between. Germline values: CDR1 DFQATT, CDR2 SNEGSKA (reference sequence). CDR3 length equals 14 residues. The CDR3 DNA reads as TGCAGTGCAATCGGACCCTCCTTGCCCTACGAGCAGTACTTC. Its translation is CSAIGPSLPYEQYF.

The chain couples TRBV7-8 to TRBJ2-1; 13 nucleotides agree with TRBD2. V trimming: 5 bases; J trimming: 10 bases; junction bases outside the gene matches: 8. Germline assignment: CDR1 SGHVS and CDR2 FQNEAQ. The CDR3 contains 15 residues. The CDR3 protein is CASSRIGLAGEEQFF. CDR3 DNA: TGTGCCAGCAGCCGCATTGGACTAGCGGGAGAGGAGCAGTTCTTC.

This clonotype was counted only a few times. The chain is built from TRBV5-1 and TRBJ2-1; D may be TRBD2 (5 bases). CDR1 SGHRS and CDR2 YFSETQ come from the germline V gene. Trimming left V 7 bases short and J 2 bases short, with 16 bases between. This CDR3 has 15 residues. CDR3 sequence: CASRPRTPTYNEQFF. In DNA, the CDR3 is TGCGCCAGCCGACCTAGGACTCCTACCTACAATGAGCAGTTCTTC.